The text below deals with one T cell receptor (beta chain). Its antigen remains unknown. This entry belongs to a study of T cell responses to AZD1222 COVID-19 vaccine. Study-level results: Increases in Spike-specific TCR breadth and depth were seen after two AZD1222 doses.

Sequenced by immunoSEQ multiplex PCR; TCRdb stores in-frame clones only, minus some. This table holds 150,000 to 200,000 clones, 80% to 90% found once. V lost 3 bases to trimming and J lost 6 bases, with 23 bases between them. CDR3 length: 17 amino acids. Germline CDR1 reads KGHSH; CDR2 reads LQKENI. Sample: peripheral blood, taken 28 days after the second AZD1222 dose. The chain recombines TRBV18 with TRBJ1-2; D not resolved. The clonotype originates from an adult who received the AZD1222 COVID-19 vaccine. CDR3 amino acids: CASSPSGFLTYQNGYTF. The CDR3 bases are TGTGCCAGCTCACCCTCGGGGTTTCTAACCTACCAGAATGGCTACACCTTC.